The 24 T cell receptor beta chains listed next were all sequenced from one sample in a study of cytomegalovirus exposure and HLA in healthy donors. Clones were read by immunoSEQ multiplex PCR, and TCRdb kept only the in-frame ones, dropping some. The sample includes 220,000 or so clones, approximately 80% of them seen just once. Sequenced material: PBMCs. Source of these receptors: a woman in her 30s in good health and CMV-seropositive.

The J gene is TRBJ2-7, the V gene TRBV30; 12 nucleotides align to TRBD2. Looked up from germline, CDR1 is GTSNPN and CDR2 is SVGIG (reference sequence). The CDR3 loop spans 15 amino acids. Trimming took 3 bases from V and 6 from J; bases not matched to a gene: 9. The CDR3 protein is CAWRAGLAGRFEQYF. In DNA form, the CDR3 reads TGTGCCTGGAGGGCAGGACTAGCGGGACGATTCGAGCAGTACTTC.

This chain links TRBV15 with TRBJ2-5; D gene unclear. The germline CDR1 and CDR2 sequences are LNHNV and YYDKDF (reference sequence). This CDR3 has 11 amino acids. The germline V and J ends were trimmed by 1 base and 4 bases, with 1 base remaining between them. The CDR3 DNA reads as TGTGCCACCAGCAGAGGAGAGACCCAGTACTTC. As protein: CATSRGETQYF.

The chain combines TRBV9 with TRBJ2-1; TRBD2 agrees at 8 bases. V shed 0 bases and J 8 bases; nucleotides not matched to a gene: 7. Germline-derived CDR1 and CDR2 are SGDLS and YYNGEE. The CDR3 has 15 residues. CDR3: CASSVERLATDEQFF. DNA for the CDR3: TGTGCCAGCAGCGTAGAACGACTAGCGACGGATGAGCAGTTCTTC.

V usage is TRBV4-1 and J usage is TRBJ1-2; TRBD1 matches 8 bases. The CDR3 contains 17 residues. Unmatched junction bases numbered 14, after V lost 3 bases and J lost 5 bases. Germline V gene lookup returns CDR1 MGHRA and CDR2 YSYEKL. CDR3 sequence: CASSHRRQGASVYGYTF. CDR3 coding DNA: TGCGCCAGCAGCCACCGCAGGCAGGGGGCTTCCGTTTATGGCTACACCTTC.

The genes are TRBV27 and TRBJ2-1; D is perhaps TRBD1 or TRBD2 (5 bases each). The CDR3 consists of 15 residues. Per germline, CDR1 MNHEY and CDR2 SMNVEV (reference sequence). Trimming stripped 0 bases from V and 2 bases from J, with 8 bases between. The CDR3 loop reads CASSLSGTAYNEQFF. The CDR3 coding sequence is TGTGCCAGCAGTTTATCCGGGACGGCCTACAATGAGCAGTTCTTC.

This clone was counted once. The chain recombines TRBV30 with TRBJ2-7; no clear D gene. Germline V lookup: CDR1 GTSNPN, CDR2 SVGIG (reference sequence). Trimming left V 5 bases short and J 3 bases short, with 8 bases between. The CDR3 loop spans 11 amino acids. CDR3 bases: TGTGCCTGGGGAGAACTCTACGAGCAGTACTTC. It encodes CAWGELYEQYF. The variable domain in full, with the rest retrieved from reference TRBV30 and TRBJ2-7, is SQTIHQWPATLVQPVGSPLSLECTVEGTSNPNLYWYRQAAGRGLQLLFYSVGIGQISSEVPQNLSASRPQDRQFILSSKKLLLSDSGFYLCAWGELYEQYFGPGTRLTVT.

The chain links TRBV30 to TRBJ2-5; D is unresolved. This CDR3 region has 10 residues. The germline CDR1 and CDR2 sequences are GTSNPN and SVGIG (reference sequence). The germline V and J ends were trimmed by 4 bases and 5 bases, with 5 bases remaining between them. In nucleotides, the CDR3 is TGTGCCTGGATTAAGGAGACCCAGTACTTC. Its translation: CAWIKETQYF.

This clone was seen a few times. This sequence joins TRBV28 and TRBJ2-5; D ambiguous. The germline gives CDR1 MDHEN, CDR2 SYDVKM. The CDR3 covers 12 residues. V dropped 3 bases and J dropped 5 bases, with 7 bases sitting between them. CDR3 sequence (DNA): TGTGCCAGCAGTTTGCAGTCGGAGACCCAGTACTTC. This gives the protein CASSLQSETQYF.

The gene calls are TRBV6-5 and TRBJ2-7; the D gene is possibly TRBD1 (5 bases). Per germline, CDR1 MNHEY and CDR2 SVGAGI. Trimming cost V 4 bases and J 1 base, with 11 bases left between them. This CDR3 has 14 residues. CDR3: CASSSPTESYEQYF. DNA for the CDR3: TGTGCCAGCAGTTCACCGACAGAATCCTACGAGCAGTACTTC.

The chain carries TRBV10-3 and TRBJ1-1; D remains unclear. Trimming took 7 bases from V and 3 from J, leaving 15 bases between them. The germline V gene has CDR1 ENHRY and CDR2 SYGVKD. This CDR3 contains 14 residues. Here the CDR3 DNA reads TGTGCCATCACCATCAGACAAAAAGACACTGAAGCTTTCTTT. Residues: CAITIRQKDTEAFF.

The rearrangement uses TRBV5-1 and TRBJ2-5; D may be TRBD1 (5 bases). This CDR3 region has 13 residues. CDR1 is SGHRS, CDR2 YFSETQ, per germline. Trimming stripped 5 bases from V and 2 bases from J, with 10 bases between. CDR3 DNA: TGCGCCAGCAGAAAGACAGTGCAAGAGACCCAGTACTTC. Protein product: CASRKTVQETQYF.

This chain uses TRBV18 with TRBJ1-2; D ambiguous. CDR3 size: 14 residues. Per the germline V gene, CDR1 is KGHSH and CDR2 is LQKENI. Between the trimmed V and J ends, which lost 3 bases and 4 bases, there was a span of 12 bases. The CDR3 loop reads CASSPGPSGYGYTF. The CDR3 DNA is TGTGCCAGCTCACCTGGGCCTTCTGGCTATGGCTACACCTTC.

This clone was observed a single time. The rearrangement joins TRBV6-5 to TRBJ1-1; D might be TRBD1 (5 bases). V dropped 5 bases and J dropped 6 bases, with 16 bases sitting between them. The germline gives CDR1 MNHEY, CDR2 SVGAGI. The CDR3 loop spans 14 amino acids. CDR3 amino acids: CASSRDLEGSEAFF. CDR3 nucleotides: TGTGCCAGCAGTAGGGACCTTGAAGGGTCTGAAGCTTTCTTT.

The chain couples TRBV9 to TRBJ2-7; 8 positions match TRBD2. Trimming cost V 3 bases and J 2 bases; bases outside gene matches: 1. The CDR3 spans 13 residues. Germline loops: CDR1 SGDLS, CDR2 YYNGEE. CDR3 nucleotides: TGTGCCAGCAGCGGTAGCGGGGCCTACGAGCAGTACTTC. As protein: CASSGSGAYEQYF.

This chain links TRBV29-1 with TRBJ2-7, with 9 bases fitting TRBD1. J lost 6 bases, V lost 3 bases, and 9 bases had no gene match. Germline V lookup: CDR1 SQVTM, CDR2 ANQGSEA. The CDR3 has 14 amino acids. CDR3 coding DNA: TGCAGCGTTGAGGGACTCGAGACAGGGGGCGAGCAGTACTTC. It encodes CSVEGLETGGEQYF.

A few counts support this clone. The CDR3 is CASSFRAGETDTQYF. As DNA, the CDR3 is TGCGCCAGCAGCTTCAGAGCGGGAGAGACAGATACGCAGTATTTT. The genes are TRBV5-1 and TRBJ2-3, with TRBD2 matching over 8 bases. The ends lost 2 bases at V and 3 bases at J; junction bases unmatched: 5. CDR1 and CDR2 from the germline V gene are SGHRS and YFSETQ. The CDR3 loop spans 15 amino acids.

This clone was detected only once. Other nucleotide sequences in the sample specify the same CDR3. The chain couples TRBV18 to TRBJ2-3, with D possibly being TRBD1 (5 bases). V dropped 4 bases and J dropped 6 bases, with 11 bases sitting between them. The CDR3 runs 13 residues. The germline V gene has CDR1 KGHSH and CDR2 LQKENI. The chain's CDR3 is CASSLGKGDTQYF. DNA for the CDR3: TGTGCCAGCTCACTTGGGAAGGGGGATACGCAGTATTTT. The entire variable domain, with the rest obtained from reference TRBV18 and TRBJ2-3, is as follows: NAGVMQNPRHLVRRRGQEARLRCSPMKGHSHVYWYRQLPEEGLKFMVYLQKENIIDESGMPKERFSAEFPKEGPSILRIQQVVRGDSAAYFCASSLGKGDTQYFGPGTRLTVL.

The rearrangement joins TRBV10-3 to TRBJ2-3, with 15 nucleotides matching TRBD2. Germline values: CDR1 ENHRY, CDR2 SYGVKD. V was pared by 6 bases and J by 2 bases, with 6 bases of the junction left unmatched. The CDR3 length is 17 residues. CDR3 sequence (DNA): TGTGCCATCAGCGAGGGACTAGCGGGGGGACTCACAGATACGCAGTATTTT. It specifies CAISEGLAGGLTDTQYF.

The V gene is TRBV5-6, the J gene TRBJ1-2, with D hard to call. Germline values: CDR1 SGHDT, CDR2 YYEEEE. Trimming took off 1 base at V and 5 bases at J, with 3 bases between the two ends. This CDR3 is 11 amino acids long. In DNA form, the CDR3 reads TGTGCCAGCAGCTTGACGTATGGCTACACCTTC. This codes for CASSLTYGYTF. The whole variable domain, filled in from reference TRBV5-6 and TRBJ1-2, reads DAGVTQSPTHLIKTRGQQVTLRCSPKSGHDTVSWYQQALGQGPQFIFQYYEEEERQRGNFPDRFSGHQFPNYSSELNVNALLLGDSALYLCASSLTYGYTFGSGTRLTVV.

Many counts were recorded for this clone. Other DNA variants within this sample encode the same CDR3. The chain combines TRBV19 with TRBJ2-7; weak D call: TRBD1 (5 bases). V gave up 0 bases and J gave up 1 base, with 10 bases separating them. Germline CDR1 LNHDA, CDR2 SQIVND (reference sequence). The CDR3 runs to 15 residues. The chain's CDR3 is CASSIDSQVSYEQYF. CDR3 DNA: TGTGCCAGTAGTATAGATTCACAGGTTTCCTACGAGCAGTACTTC. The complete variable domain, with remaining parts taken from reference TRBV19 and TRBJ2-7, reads DGGITQSPKYLFRKEGQNVTLSCEQNLNHDAMYWYRQDPGQGLRLIYYSQIVNDFQKGDIAEGYSVSREKKESFPLTVTSAQKNPTAFYLCASSIDSQVSYEQYFGPGTRLTVT.

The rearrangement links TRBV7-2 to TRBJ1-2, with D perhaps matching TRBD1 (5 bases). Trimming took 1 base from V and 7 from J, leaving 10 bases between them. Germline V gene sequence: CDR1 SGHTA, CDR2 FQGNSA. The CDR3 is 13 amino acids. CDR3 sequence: CASSLVQEGGYTF. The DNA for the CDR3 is TGTGCCAGCAGCTTAGTACAGGAGGGTGGCTACACCTTC.

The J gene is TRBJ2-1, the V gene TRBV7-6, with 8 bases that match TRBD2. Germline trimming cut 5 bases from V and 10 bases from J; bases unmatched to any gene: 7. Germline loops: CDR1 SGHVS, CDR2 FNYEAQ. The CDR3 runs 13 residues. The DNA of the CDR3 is TGTGCCAGCAGCCAATCGGGAGGGCACGAGCAGTTCTTC. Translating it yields CASSQSGGHEQFF.

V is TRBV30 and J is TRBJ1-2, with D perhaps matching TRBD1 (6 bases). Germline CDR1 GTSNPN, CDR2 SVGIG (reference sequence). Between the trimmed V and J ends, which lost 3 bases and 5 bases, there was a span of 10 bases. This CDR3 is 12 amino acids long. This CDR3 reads CAWRDRGYGYTF. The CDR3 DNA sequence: TGTGCCTGGAGGGACAGAGGATATGGCTACACCTTC.

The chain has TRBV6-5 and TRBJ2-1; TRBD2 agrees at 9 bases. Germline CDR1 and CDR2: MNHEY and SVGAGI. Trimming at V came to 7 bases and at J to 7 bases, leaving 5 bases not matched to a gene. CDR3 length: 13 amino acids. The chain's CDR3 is CASTRSGGNEQFF. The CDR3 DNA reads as TGTGCCAGCACTAGGAGCGGGGGGAATGAGCAGTTCTTC.